This T cell receptor (beta chain) stems from a study of shared clonotypes between healthy human individuals. CDR3 length equals 16 residues. V was cut by 2 bases and J by 0 bases, with 11 bases left in between. Germline lookup yields CDR1 SEHNR and CDR2 FQNEAQ (reference sequence). CD45RO-negative cells were positively selected for CCR7, leaving out terminally differentiated effector memory CD45RA+ cells. The study, taken as a whole, reports: The low donor count limited represented genetic and exposure-history diversity.

This clone was seen once. Its matching antigen is unknown. Generated by immunoSEQ multiplex PCR, the TCRdb table keeps only in-frame clones and is missing some. The sample has about 1,800,000 clones, over 85% seen once. This TCR came from a man younger than 35 in good health. J is TRBJ1-3 and V is TRBV7-9, with no clear D. The sample comprised naive CD8+ T cells sorted from blood. CDR3 sequence (DNA): TGTGCCAGCAGCTTACCACTCGGGCCCTCTGGAAACACCATATATTTT. Protein sequence: CASSLPLGPSGNTIYF.